The T cell receptor beta chain described here comes from a study of glioma-infiltrating T cells. Background on the study: Around 1 million peripheral T cells were targeted at roughly 4.5- to 10-fold coverage.

TCR alpha and beta CDR3 regions were amplified from RNA using iRepertoire nested multiplex PCR. TCRdb reanalysed the multiplex PCR reads using MiXCR and keeps one entry per CDR3 protein. The profile covers around 350,000 distinct CDR3 sequences, with approximately 42% appearing a single time and about 12% taken by the ten largest. The germline gives CDR1 MGHRA, CDR2 YSYEKL. The germline V and J ends were trimmed by 4 bases and 2 bases, with 12 bases remaining between them. The CDR3 length is 14 residues. The chain carries TRBV4-1 and TRBJ2-7; D is ambiguous. The sequencing input was glioma tissue, nonneoplastic brain tissue, or PBMCs (not recorded which). The receptor comes from a human donor with low-grade glioma or glioblastoma, undergoing nonglioma brain surgery, or in good health (not recorded which). CDR3 residues: CASSPTLRPYEQYF. CDR3 DNA: TGCGCCAGCAGCCCGACTCTCAGGCCCTACGAGCAGTACTTC.